The 26 T cell receptor beta chains below all came from one sample that was sequenced in a study of cytomegalovirus exposure and HLA in healthy donors. The PCR used 60 Vbeta and 13 Jbeta primers. Assay: immunoSEQ multiplex PCR; the TCRdb copy retains only in-frame clones and omits some. The sample carries approximately 67,000 clones, 75% to 90% recorded once. The sequenced sample was PBMCs. The receptor source for this set is a woman aged 25 to 39 in good health and CMV-seropositive.

The rearrangement joins TRBV9 to TRBJ1-1, with 7 bases lining up with TRBD1. After removal of 0 bases from V and 0 bases from J, the junction contained 2 bases not matched to a gene. Germline V gene data show CDR1 as SGDLS and CDR2 as YYNGEE. This CDR3 comprises 15 residues. This CDR3 reads CASSVDRGLNTEAFF. The CDR3 nucleotides read TGTGCCAGCAGCGTAGACAGGGGCCTGAACACTGAAGCTTTCTTT. Filled out from reference TRBV9 and TRBJ1-1, the complete variable domain reads DSGVTQTPKHLITATGQRVTLRCSPRSGDLSVYWYQQSLDQGLQFLIQYYNGEERAKGNILERFSAQQFPDLHSELNLSSLELGDSALYFCASSVDRGLNTEAFFGQGTRLTVV.

The genes are TRBV5-1 and TRBJ2-1; 9 nucleotides match TRBD1. The length of the CDR3 is 17 residues. V was pared by 0 bases and J by 12 bases, with 16 bases of the junction left unmatched. Germline CDR1 and CDR2: SGHRS and YFSETQ. The CDR3 reads CASSLAPGQGGTLWQFF. DNA for the CDR3: TGCGCCAGCAGCTTGGCCCCGGGACAGGGAGGGACGTTGTGGCAGTTCTTC.

This clone was picked up one time. The chain combines TRBV7-6 with TRBJ1-2, with D perhaps matching TRBD1 (5 bases). There are 15 residues in the CDR3. Germline CDR1 SGHVS, CDR2 FNYEAQ. Trimming cost V 5 bases and J 7 bases, with 20 bases left between them. The CDR3 nucleotides read TGTGCCAGCAGCCTGCTTGGCAGGGCAGGGTTTGGCTACACCTTC. It is translated as CASSLLGRAGFGYTF.

The chain employs TRBV6-6 and TRBJ2-7, with D tentatively TRBD1 (6 bases). Trimming took 8 bases from V and 0 from J, leaving 14 bases between them. Per germline, CDR1 MNHNY and CDR2 SVGAGI (reference sequence). The CDR3 is made up of 14 amino acids. CDR3 loop: CASGARTDSYEQYF. CDR3 DNA sequence: TGTGCCAGCGGGGCGAGGACAGACTCCTACGAGCAGTACTTC.

Of note for this clone: The sample holds other DNA sequences that translate to the same CDR3. The CDR3 bases are TGTGCCAGCAGCATGAGGGACTCCGCCGGGGAGCTGTTTTTT. This sequence encodes CASSMRDSAGELFF. This chain joins TRBV7-3 and TRBJ2-2; maybe TRBD2 (6 bases). Looked up from germline, CDR1 is SGHTA and CDR2 is FQGTGA. This CDR3 region has 14 residues. Trimming pared 5 bases from V and 6 bases from J, leaving 13 bases between. Using reference TRBV7-3 and TRBJ2-2 for the parts outside the CDR3, the full variable domain is GAGVSQTPSNKVTEKGKYVELRCDPISGHTALYWYRQSLGQGPEFLIYFQGTGAADDSGLPNDRFFAVRPEGSVSTLKIQRTERGDSAVYLCASSMRDSAGELFFGEGSRLTVL.

V usage is TRBV2 and J usage is TRBJ2-3; tentative D call: TRBD2 (6 bases). This CDR3 spans 14 amino acids. Deletions cut 6 bases from V and 4 bases from J, with 14 bases between. Germline V CDR1 and CDR2: SNHLY, FYNNEI. Here the CDR3 DNA reads TGTGCCAGCAGGTTGGACTCGGGAGCAGATACGCAGTATTTT. It translates to CASRLDSGADTQYF.

The V call is TRBV6-1, the J call TRBJ2-3; D gene ambiguous. Germline V gives CDR1 MNHNS, CDR2 SASEGT. The CDR3 has 14 amino acids. The germline V and J ends were trimmed by 8 bases and 2 bases, with 14 bases remaining between them. The CDR3 nucleotides are TGTGCCAGCGGAGAGCGATACTTCACAGATACGCAGTATTTT. Translation gives CASGERYFTDTQYF.

The chain has TRBV7-5 and TRBJ2-2; the table assigns TRBD1, which was not confirmed against the DNA. TRBV7-5 is described as a pseudogene. This CDR3 has 16 residues. This CDR3 reads CVRSLAETGRTGELFF. In nucleotides, the CDR3 is TGTGTCAGAAGCTTAGCAGAGACAGGGCGGACCGGGGAGCTGTTTTTT.

The V gene is TRBV5-1, the J gene TRBJ2-1; D perhaps matches TRBD2 (5 bases). Germline V gene data show CDR1 as SGHRS and CDR2 as YFSETQ. This CDR3 spans 15 amino acids. Trimming shortened V by 4 bases and J by 0 bases, and 11 bases separated the two germline ends. CDR3 in amino acids: CASSRTDGSYNEQFF. The CDR3, as DNA: TGCGCCAGCAGCAGGACTGATGGCTCCTACAATGAGCAGTTCTTC.

This chain uses TRBV2 with TRBJ2-1; 12 positions match TRBD2. V gave up 6 bases and J gave up 7 bases; unmatched junction bases: 10. Germline V gives CDR1 SNHLY, CDR2 FYNNEI. The CDR3 covers 16 residues. The CDR3 DNA sequence: TGTGCCAGCAGGGCAATATTACTAGCGGGAGGAAATGAGCAGTTCTTC. Its translation is CASRAILLAGGNEQFF.

The chain couples TRBV18 to TRBJ2-3, with 9 bases fitting TRBD2. CDR1 and CDR2 from the germline V gene are KGHSH and LQKENI. The CDR3 is 17 amino acids. The V and J ends lost 1 base and 5 bases, in that order; junction bases with no gene match: 10. The CDR3 DNA reads as TGTGCCAGCTCACCACGGGGTAGCGGGAGAGTCAGAGATACGCAGTATTTT. Its translation is CASSPRGSGRVRDTQYF.

With regard to this clone: A junction boundary mismatches the germline segment, possibly from a read error. This chain connects TRBV15 to TRBJ1-2, with unresolved D. The germline V gene encodes CDR1 LNHNV and CDR2 YYDKDF (reference sequence). The CDR3 has 12 amino acids. The CDR3 bases are TGTGCCACCAGCAGAGATTCGTTCAATCACTTATTC. It specifies CATSRDSFNHLF.

In this sample, this clone turned up a few times. V is TRBV30 and J is TRBJ1-5; 7 bases fit TRBD1. The CDR3 length is 13 residues. Germline V lookup: CDR1 GTSNPN, CDR2 SVGIG (reference sequence). The ends lost 3 bases at V and 7 bases at J; junction bases unmatched: 6. CDR3 bases: TGTGCCTGGAGCATGACAGGGACGCAGCCCCAGCATTTT. This encodes CAWSMTGTQPQHF.

The J gene is TRBJ2-1, the V gene TRBV29-1; TRBD1 matches 8 bases. Germline-derived CDR1 and CDR2 are SQVTM and ANQGSEA. This CDR3 region has 15 residues. V was clipped by 4 bases and J by 0 bases; unmatched bases: 5. The CDR3 sequence is CSVVRTGLSYNEQFF. As DNA, the CDR3 is TGCAGCGTTGTTAGGACAGGGCTCTCCTACAATGAGCAGTTCTTC.

This chain joins TRBV30 and TRBJ1-4, with D possibly being TRBD1 (5 bases). The germline gives CDR1 GTSNPN, CDR2 SVGIG (reference sequence). Trimming left V 8 bases short and J 9 bases short, with 19 bases between. This CDR3 is 13 amino acids long. CDR3 bases: TGTGCCGGCGTGGGGGGAAGAGGAAAAAAACTGTTTTTT. Translated, it gives CAGVGGRGKKLFF.

The V call is TRBV5-6, the J call TRBJ2-3, with 10 bases identical to TRBD2. Germline V gives CDR1 SGHDT, CDR2 YYEEEE. The V gene end was trimmed by 2 bases and the J gene end by 3 bases; junction bases not matched to a gene: 6. The CDR3 has 16 residues. For the CDR3, the DNA is TGTGCCAGCAGCTTAACTAGCGGGGCCTATACAGATACGCAGTATTTT. This codes for CASSLTSGAYTDTQYF. The full variable domain, completed using reference TRBV5-6 and TRBJ2-3, is DAGVTQSPTHLIKTRGQQVTLRCSPKSGHDTVSWYQQALGQGPQFIFQYYEEEERQRGNFPDRFSGHQFPNYSSELNVNALLLGDSALYLCASSLTSGAYTDTQYFGPGTRLTVL.

The rearrangement joins TRBV4-1 to TRBJ2-7; D gene unclear. Deletions cut 4 bases from V and 5 bases from J, with 12 bases between. Germline V gene data show CDR1 as MGHRA and CDR2 as YSYEKL. CDR3 size: 13 residues. CDR3 sequence: CASSPRAIDEQYF. The CDR3 bases are TGCGCCAGCAGCCCTCGTGCTATAGACGAGCAGTACTTC.

This clone turned up a few times. The chain links TRBV7-2 to TRBJ2-5, with TRBD2 matching over 13 bases. The CDR3 is 15 residues long. Losses at the gene ends were 4 bases for V and 5 bases for J; bases not matched to a gene: 4. Per germline, CDR1 SGHTA and CDR2 FQGNSA. For the CDR3, the DNA is TGTGCCAGCAGCTCGGGGACTAGCGGGATGGAGACCCAGTACTTC. This codes for CASSSGTSGMETQYF.

The chain employs TRBV19 and TRBJ2-3; D not certain. Germline CDR1 is LNHDA and CDR2 is SQIVND (reference sequence). This CDR3 region has 17 residues. The V and J ends lost 4 bases and 1 base respectively, with 18 bases between them. The CDR3 sequence is CASSTLQTASRTDTQYF. The CDR3, as DNA: TGTGCCAGTAGTACCCTACAGACGGCTTCGCGCACAGATACGCAGTATTTT.

This chain connects TRBV7-9 to TRBJ1-1; TRBD1 matches 7 bases. The ends lost 5 bases at V and 1 base at J; junction bases unmatched: 4. Germline CDR1 reads SEHNR; CDR2 reads FQNEAQ (reference sequence). This CDR3 is 14 amino acids long. The CDR3 DNA sequence: TGTGCCAGCAGCAGACAGGGAGGGAACACTGAAGCTTTCTTT. Amino acid sequence: CASSRQGGNTEAFF.

This clone was counted once. CDR3 bases: TGTGCCAGCGTTGCCGGGGCTAGCGTTTACAATGAGCAGTTCTTC. Protein: CASVAGASVYNEQFF. The J gene is TRBJ2-1, the V gene TRBV9, with D tentatively TRBD2 (6 bases). Germline values: CDR1 SGDLS, CDR2 YYNGEE. The CDR3 has 15 amino acids. Trimming removed 7 bases from V and 4 bases from J, with 18 bases in between.

This clone has just a few counts. V usage is TRBV19 and J usage is TRBJ2-7; TRBD2 agrees at 8 bases. The CDR3 sequence is 16 residues long. Per the germline V gene, CDR1 is LNHDA and CDR2 is SQIVND (reference sequence). The V segment lost 5 bases and the J segment 0 bases; nucleotides outside the gene matches: 9. In DNA form, the CDR3 reads TGTGCCAGTAGTCCCGCGAGCGGGAGCACCTCCTACGAGCAGTACTTC. Translating it yields CASSPASGSTSYEQYF.

The chain carries TRBV19 and TRBJ1-4; D is unclear. V was clipped by 5 bases and J by 7 bases, with 23 bases between them. The CDR3 extends over 17 amino acids. Germline V lookup: CDR1 LNHDA, CDR2 SQIVND (reference sequence). The CDR3 reads CASSVGGPAGYFEKLFF. CDR3 sequence (DNA): TGTGCCAGTAGTGTTGGAGGTCCTGCGGGGTATTTTGAAAAACTGTTTTTT. Looking up the rest from reference TRBV19 and TRBJ1-4 gives the full variable domain: DGGITQSPKYLFRKEGQNVTLSCEQNLNHDAMYWYRQDPGQGLRLIYYSQIVNDFQKGDIAEGYSVSREKKESFPLTVTSAQKNPTAFYLCASSVGGPAGYFEKLFFGSGTQLSVL.

This clone has a single count. The chain carries TRBV7-7 and TRBJ2-7, with 9 positions matching TRBD1. CDR3 size: 15 residues. With V trimmed by 4 bases and J by 2 bases, 6 bases remained unmatched. CDR1 is SSHAT and CDR2 is FNYEAQ in the germline V gene (reference sequence). The CDR3 region has the DNA TGTGCCAGCAGCTCCGGGACAGGGAGCACCTACGAGCAGTACTTC. Its translation is CASSSGTGSTYEQYF.

The rearrangement uses TRBV2 and TRBJ2-7; the match to TRBD2 covers 10 bases. The CDR3 sequence is 13 residues long. Germline V lookup: CDR1 SNHLY, CDR2 FYNNEI. Trimming cost V 6 bases and J 5 bases; bases outside gene matches: 4. CDR3 DNA: TGTGCCAGCAGGGCCGGGACTAGCGACGAGCAGTACTTC. Amino acids: CASRAGTSDEQYF.

The chain has TRBV6-5 and TRBJ1-3; D call uncertain. CDR1 and CDR2 from the germline V gene are MNHEY and SVGAGI. V lost 3 bases, J lost 9 bases, and 15 bases lay in between. The CDR3 has 14 residues. This chain's CDR3 is CASSYYIGYSTIYF. DNA of the CDR3: TGTGCCAGCAGTTATTATATCGGTTATAGCACCATATATTTT.